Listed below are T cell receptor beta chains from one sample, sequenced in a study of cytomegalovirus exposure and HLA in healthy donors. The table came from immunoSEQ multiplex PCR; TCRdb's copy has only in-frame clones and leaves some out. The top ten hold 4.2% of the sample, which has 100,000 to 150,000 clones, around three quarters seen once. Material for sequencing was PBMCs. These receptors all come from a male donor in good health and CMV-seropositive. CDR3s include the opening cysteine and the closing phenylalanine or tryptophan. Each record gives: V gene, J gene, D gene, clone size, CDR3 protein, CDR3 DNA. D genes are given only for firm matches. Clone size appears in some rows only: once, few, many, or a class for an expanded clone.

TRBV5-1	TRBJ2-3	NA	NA	CASSLDRGTDTQYF	TGCGCCAGCAGCTTGGACAGGGGCACAGATACGCAGTATTTT
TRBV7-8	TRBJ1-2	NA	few	CASSLAGGVDGYTF	TGTGCCAGCAGCTTAGCAGGGGGGGTGGATGGCTACACCTTC
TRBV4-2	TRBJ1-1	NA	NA	CASSQLGETVRARAFF	TGTGCCAGCAGCCAACTTGGCGAGACGGTCCGAGCGAGAGCTTTCTTT
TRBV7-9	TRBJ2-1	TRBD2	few	CASIPTSGHNEQFF	TGTGCCAGCATCCCAACTAGCGGTCACAATGAGCAGTTCTTC
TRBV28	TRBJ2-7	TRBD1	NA	CASSSPGTGSYEQYF	TGTGCCAGCAGTTCCCCCGGGACAGGGTCCTACGAGCAGTACTTC
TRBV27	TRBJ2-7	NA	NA	CASSQDTTYEQYF	TGTGCCAGCAGTCAGGATACAACCTACGAGCAGTACTTC
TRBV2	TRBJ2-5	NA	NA	CASNSRRGETQYF	TGTGCCAGCAATTCTAGGAGGGGCGAGACCCAGTACTTC
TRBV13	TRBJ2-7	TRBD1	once	CASSQLGTGYSSYEQYF	TGTGCCAGCAGCCAGCTAGGGACAGGGTACAGCTCCTACGAGCAGTACTTC
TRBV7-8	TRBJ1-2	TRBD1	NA	CASSSQRTGPLGYTF	TGTGCCAGCAGCTCCCAACGGACAGGCCCCCTGGGCTACACCTTC
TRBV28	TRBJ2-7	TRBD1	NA	CASSFGDRSGEQYF	TGTGCCAGCAGTTTTGGGGACAGGTCGGGGGAGCAGTACTTC
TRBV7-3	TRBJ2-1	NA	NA	CASSFGRGHGEQFF	TGTGCCAGCAGCTTTGGCAGGGGACACGGAGAGCAGTTCTTC
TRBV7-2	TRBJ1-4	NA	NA	CASSLGVWGRGNEKLFF	TGTGCCAGCAGCTTAGGGGTCTGGGGGCGCGGTAATGAAAAACTGTTTTTT
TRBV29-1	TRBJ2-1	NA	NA	CSVVGQPGGSSYNEQFF	TGCAGCGTTGTGGGACAGCCCGGAGGGAGCTCCTACAATGAGCAGTTCTTC
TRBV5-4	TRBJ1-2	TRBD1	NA	CASSPGQDYGYTF	TGTGCCAGCAGCCCTGGACAGGACTATGGCTACACCTTC
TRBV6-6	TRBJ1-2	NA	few	CASSSSQYGYTF	TGTGCCAGCAGTTCCTCACAGTATGGCTACACCTTC
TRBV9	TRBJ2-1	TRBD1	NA	CASSVEGTGFNEQFF	TGTGCCAGCAGCGTAGAAGGGACAGGGTTCAATGAGCAGTTCTTC
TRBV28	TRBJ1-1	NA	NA	CASSVPGATGTEAFF	TGTGCCAGCAGTGTCCCAGGGGCGACGGGCACTGAAGCTTTCTTT
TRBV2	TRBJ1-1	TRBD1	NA	CASRTGTGESTEAFF	TGTGCCAGCAGAACCGGGACAGGGGAGAGCACTGAAGCTTTCTTT
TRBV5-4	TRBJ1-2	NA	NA	CASTPTGNANYGYTF	TGTGCCAGCACCCCAACAGGGAATGCTAACTATGGCTACACCTTC
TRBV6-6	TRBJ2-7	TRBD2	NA	CASSGLAGGYEQYF	TGTGCCAGCAGCGGACTAGCGGGAGGTTACGAGCAGTACTTC